This TCR beta chain appears in the sequencing data of a study of OX40 agonist ivuxolimab in advanced cancers. Study background: Those treated in dose escalation had hepatocellular carcinoma, melanoma, renal cell cancer or head and neck cancer. Study findings and constraints: Some of the nonresponding patients also showed low levels of normalized T-cell clonal expansion.

Worth noting for this clone: No antigen is known for it.

Germline V CDR1 and CDR2: SGHVS, FQNEAQ. V was cut by 5 bases and J by 4 bases, with 11 bases left in between. CDR3 length equals 13 residues. The protocol was immunoSEQ multiplex PCR, while the TCRdb copy is restricted to in-frame clones and leaves out a portion. Here the sample spans around 60,000 clones, roughly nine tenths being singletons. The sequencing used CD4+ or CD8+ T cells sorted from blood, collected in a trial of the OX40 agonist ivuxolimab. This chain connects TRBV7-8 to TRBJ1-2, with D possibly matching TRBD1 (5 bases). The clonotype comes from an adult with an advanced solid tumor such as melanoma, head and neck, liver or kidney cancer. CDR3 nucleotides: TGTGCCAGCAGCCGGACATCCAGCTATGGCTACACCTTC. This encodes CASSRTSSYGYTF.